This T cell receptor beta chain came from a study of blood T cell repertoires in COVID-19. With respect to this clone: A junction end diverges from the germline sequence, so it may reflect a read error.

Sequencing was performed with immunoSEQ multiplex PCR; in TCRdb, only in-frame clones are kept and a portion is missing. The table records around 190,000 clones, 70% to 80% of them present only once. This TCR was sampled from a woman aged 40 to 50 with COVID-19, enrolled during active disease. Source material: peripheral blood.

The CDR3 reads CASSEGQGMNTEAFF. The CDR3 DNA reads TGTGCCAGCAGCGAAGGACAGGGAATGAACACTGAAGCTTTCTTT. This chain connects TRBV2 to TRBJ1-1, with 8 bases lining up with TRBD1. In germline, CDR1 is SNHLY, CDR2 FYNNEI. This CDR3 has 15 residues.